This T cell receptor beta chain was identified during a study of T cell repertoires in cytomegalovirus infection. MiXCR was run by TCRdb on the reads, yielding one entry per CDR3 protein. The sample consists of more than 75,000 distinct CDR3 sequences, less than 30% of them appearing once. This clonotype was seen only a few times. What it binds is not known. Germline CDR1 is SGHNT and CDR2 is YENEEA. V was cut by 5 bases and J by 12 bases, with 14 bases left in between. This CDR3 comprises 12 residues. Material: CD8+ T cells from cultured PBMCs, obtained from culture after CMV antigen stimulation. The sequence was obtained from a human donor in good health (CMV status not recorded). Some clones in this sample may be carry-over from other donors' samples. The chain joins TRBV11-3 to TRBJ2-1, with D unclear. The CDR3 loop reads CASSPSGTVQFF. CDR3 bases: TGTGCCAGCAGCCCGAGTGGTACAGTGCAGTTCTTC.